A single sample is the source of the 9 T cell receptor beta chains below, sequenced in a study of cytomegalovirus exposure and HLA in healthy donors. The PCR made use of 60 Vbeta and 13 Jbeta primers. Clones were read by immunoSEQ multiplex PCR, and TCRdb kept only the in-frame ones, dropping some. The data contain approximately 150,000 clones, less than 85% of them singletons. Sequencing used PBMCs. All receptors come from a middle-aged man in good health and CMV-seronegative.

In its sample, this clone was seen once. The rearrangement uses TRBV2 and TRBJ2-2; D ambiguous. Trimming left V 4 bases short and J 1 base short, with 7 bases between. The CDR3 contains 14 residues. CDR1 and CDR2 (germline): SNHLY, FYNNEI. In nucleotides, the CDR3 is TGTGCCAGCAGTGGGGCCAGGAACACCGGGGAGCTGTTTTTT. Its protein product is CASSGARNTGELFF.

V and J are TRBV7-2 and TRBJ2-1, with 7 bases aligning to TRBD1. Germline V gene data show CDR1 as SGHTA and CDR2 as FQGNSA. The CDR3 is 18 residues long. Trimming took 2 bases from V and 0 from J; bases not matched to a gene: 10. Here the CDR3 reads CASSLPDPGQSSYNEQFF. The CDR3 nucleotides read TGTGCCAGCAGCTTACCTGACCCGGGACAGAGCTCCTACAATGAGCAGTTCTTC.

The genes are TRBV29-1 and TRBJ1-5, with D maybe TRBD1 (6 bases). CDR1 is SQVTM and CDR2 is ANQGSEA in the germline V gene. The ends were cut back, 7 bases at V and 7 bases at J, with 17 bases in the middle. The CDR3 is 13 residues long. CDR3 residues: CSGSGGPRQPQHF. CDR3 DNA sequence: TGCAGCGGTTCCGGGGGGCCGCGCCAGCCCCAGCATTTT.

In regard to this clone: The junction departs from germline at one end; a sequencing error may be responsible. CDR3: CTTSRALGGGSTDTQYF. CDR3 DNA: TGTACCACCAGCAGGGCTTTGGGGGGGGGCAGCACAGATACGCAGTATTTT. This chain connects TRBV15 to TRBJ2-3; D may be TRBD2 (7 bases). The germline V gene has CDR1 LNHNV and CDR2 YYDKDF (reference sequence). The CDR3 sequence is 17 residues long.

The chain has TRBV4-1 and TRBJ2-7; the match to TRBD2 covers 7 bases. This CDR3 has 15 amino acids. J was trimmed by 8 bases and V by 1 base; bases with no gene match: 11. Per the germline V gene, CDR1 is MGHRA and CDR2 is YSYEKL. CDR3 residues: CASSQGVGGPQKQYF. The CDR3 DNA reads TGCGCCAGCAGCCAAGGAGTGGGAGGGCCTCAGAAGCAGTACTTC.

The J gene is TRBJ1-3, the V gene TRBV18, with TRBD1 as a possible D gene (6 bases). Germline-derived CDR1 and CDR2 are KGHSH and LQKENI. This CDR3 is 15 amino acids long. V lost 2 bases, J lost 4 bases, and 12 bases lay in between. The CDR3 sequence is CASSPTAGAGNTIYF. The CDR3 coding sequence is TGTGCCAGCTCACCAACGGCAGGGGCAGGAAACACCATATATTTT.

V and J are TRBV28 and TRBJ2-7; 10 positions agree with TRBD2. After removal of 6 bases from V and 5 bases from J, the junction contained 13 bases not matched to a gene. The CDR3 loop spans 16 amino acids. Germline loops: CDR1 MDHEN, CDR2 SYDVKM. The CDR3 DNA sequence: TGTGCCAGCAGCCTGGTTGTAGCGGGAGGATTTAACGAGCAGTACTTC. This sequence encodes CASSLVVAGGFNEQYF.

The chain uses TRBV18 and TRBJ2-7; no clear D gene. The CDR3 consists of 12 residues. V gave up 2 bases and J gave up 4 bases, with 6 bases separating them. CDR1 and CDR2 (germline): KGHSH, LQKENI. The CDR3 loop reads CASSPSHYEQYF. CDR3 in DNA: TGTGCCAGCTCACCATCACATTACGAGCAGTACTTC.

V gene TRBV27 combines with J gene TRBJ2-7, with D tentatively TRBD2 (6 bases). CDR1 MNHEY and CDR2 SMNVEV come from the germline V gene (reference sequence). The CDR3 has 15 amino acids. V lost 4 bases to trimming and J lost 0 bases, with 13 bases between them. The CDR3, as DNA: TGTGCCAGCAGTTCCACCGGGACTTTCTCCTACGAGCAGTACTTC. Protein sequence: CASSSTGTFSYEQYF.